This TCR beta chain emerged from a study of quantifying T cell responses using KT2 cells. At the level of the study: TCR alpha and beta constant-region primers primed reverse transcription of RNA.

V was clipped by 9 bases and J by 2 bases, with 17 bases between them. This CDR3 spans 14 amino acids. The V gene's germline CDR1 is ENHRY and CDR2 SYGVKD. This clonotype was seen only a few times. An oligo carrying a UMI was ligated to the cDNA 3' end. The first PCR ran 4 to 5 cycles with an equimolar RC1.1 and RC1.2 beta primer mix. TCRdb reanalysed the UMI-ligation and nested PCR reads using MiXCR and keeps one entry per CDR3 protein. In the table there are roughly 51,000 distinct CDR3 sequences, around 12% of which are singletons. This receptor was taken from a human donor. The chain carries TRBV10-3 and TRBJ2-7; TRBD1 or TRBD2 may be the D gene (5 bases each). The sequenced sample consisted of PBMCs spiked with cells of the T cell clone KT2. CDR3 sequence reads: CAMAFEGIPYEQYF. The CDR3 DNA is TGTGCCATGGCCTTTGAGGGGATTCCCTACGAGCAGTACTTC.